The present T cell receptor beta chain was sequenced within a study of T cells in Graves' hyperthyroidism and ophthalmopathy. Overall study findings and caveats: From stable hyperthyroidism, ophthalmopathy was separated by a 13 V-J model.

This clonotype was found many times. The antigen is not known. TCR beta CDR3 regions were amplified from RNA transcripts. The HTBI primer set drove a first-round RT-PCR of the TCR CDR3. TCRdb re-derived calls from the multiplex PCR reads in MiXCR, one entry per CDR3 protein. Among under 550,000 distinct CDR3 sequences listed, approximately 14% were seen once. V was cut by 0 bases and J by 1 base, with 12 bases left in between. This CDR3 contains 15 residues. The germline gives CDR1 SQVTM, CDR2 ANQGSEA. The chain has TRBV29-1 and TRBJ1-2; perhaps TRBD1 as D (6 bases). This clonotype originated in a woman aged 18-35 years with Graves' hyperthyroidism. Specimen: blood. The CDR3 coding sequence is TGCAGCGTTGAAGAGGTACAGGGTGTTAACTATGGCTACACCTTC. Protein: CSVEEVQGVNYGYTF.